One sample yielded the 20 T cell receptor beta chains listed below, sequenced in a study of regulatory T cells in long-lasting Graves disease. Both iRepertoire HTBI primers and Arm-PCR of CDR3 regions were used to build the TCR beta libraries. TCRdb passed the multiplex PCR reads through MiXCR, listing each CDR3 protein once. Among nearly 350,000 distinct CDR3 sequences, about 18% were seen once, and the ten largest hold 29%. Noted time point: persistent/refractory GD, antithyroid drugs over 5 years with positive TRAb. RNA from PBMCs was the source of the TCR library. This material consisted of peripheral blood mononuclear cells (PBMCs), taken when the disease was refractory, from a patient treated with antithyroid drugs. The source is a female donor with Graves disease.

Notes on this clonotype: At one end, the junction sequence differs from germline, possibly due to a read error. V usage is TRBV5-6 and J usage is TRBJ2-7; the match to TRBD1 covers 9 bases. Germline CDR1 is SGHDT and CDR2 is YYEEEE. The CDR3 contains 15 residues. This CDR3 reads CTSSLGTGSFYEQYF. CDR3 in DNA: TGTACCAGCAGCTTGGGGACAGGGTCTTTCTACGAGCAGTACTTC.

The chain links TRBV12-3 or TRBV12-4 to TRBJ1-2; a possible D gene is TRBD1 (6 bases). The CDR3 has 15 amino acids. The V gene lost 2 bases and the J gene lost 3 bases, with 13 bases spanning the gap. The DNA of the CDR3 is TGTGCCAGCAGTTTAAGGCGAACAGGGTACTATGGCTACACCTTC. Translated, it gives CASSLRRTGYYGYTF.

This clonotype was counted between two and nine times. The chain has TRBV11-2 and TRBJ2-7, with 9 bases that match TRBD2. The CDR3 has 17 amino acids. Germline CDR1 SGHAT, CDR2 FQNNGV. The V gene end was trimmed by 2 bases and the J gene end by 5 bases; junction bases not matched to a gene: 13. The CDR3 loop is CASSLLGYQREDNEQYF. CDR3 DNA sequence: TGTGCCAGCAGCTTATTGGGGTATCAGCGGGAGGACAACGAGCAGTACTTC.

About this clonotype: This is likely an artifact of a read error, given a far larger clone one base away. The chain links TRBV5-5 to TRBJ1-2; D is perhaps TRBD1 (5 bases). V gave up 4 bases and J gave up 2 bases, with 33 bases separating them. CDR3 length: 21 residues. Germline-derived CDR1 and CDR2 are SGHKS and YYEKEE (reference sequence). The CDR3 region is CASSPNPGREEFLGINYGYTF. CDR3 DNA sequence: TGTGCCAGCAGCCCTAATCCGGGACGGGAAGAGTTTCTGGGTATAAACTATGGCTACACCTTC.

This clonotype showed up many times. V is TRBV6-1 and J is TRBJ1-2; 9 nucleotides match TRBD1. This CDR3 comprises 14 residues. Germline-derived CDR1 and CDR2 are MNHNS and SASEGT. With V trimmed by 4 bases and J by 7 bases, 7 bases remained unmatched. CDR3 DNA sequence: TGTGCCAGCAGTGCAACCGGGACAGGGCTTGGCTACACCTTC. This gives the protein CASSATGTGLGYTF.

Comment on this clonotype: A much larger clone differs by one base, so this may be a read error. The chain joins TRBV27 to TRBJ2-7, with D unresolved. The CDR3 consists of 14 residues. Germline V CDR1 and CDR2: MNHEY, SMNVEV (reference sequence). This CDR3 reads CAGSLRKLTYEQYF. In nucleotides, the CDR3 is TGTGCCGGCAGTTTGAGAAAGCTAACCTACGAGCAGTACTTC.

This clonotype has only a few counts. V usage is TRBV25-1 and J usage is TRBJ1-2; TRBD1 is a possible D gene (6 bases). The CDR3 is made up of 13 amino acids. The ends were cut back, 7 bases at V and 1 base at J, with 10 bases in the middle. CDR1 is MGHDK, CDR2 SYGVNS, per germline. CDR3 in DNA: TGTGCCAGCACCTACAGGGATAACTATGGCTACACCTTC. Its protein product is CASTYRDNYGYTF.

In this sample, this clonotype turned up many times. This may be a read error: a much more frequent sequence differs by one nucleotide. This chain uses TRBV12-3 or TRBV12-4 with TRBJ1-2; 7 nucleotides agree with TRBD1. V lost 5 bases and J lost 7; bases outside the gene matches: 4. The CDR3 loop spans 12 amino acids. The CDR3 sequence is CASSTGEGGYTF. CDR3 nucleotides: TGTGCCAGCAGTACAGGGGAGGGTGGCTACACCTTC.

This clonotype has ten or more counts. The chain couples TRBV6-2 or TRBV6-3 to TRBJ2-7; D gene unclear. There are 11 residues in the CDR3. Germline V gives CDR1 MNHEY, CDR2 SVGEGT. V lost 8 bases, J lost 5 bases, and 10 bases lay in between. For the CDR3, the DNA is TGTGCCAGCCGTTGGAGTAACGAGCAGTACTTC. Protein product: CASRWSNEQYF.

This clonotype was seen a handful of times. The rearrangement joins TRBV7-2 to TRBJ2-7; 7 bases map to TRBD1. The CDR3 spans 15 residues. V gave up 4 bases and J gave up 0 bases; unmatched junction bases: 6. Germline V CDR1 and CDR2: SGHTA, FQGNSA. The CDR3, as DNA: TGTGCCAGCAGCTCACCCGACAGGGCCTCCTACGAGCAGTACTTC. Amino acids: CASSSPDRASYEQYF.

There are many counts of this clonotype. V usage is TRBV7-2 and J usage is TRBJ1-1; unclear D gene. This CDR3 contains 14 residues. V lost 3 bases and J lost 4, with 12 bases in between. CDR1 and CDR2 from the germline V gene are SGHTA and FQGNSA. Written as DNA, the CDR3 is TGTGCCAGCAGCTTTAGGGAGGGAGGCACTGAAGCTTTCTTT. It encodes CASSFREGGTEAFF. Drawing the rest from reference TRBV7-2 and TRBJ1-1, the complete variable domain is GAGVSQSPSNKVTEKGKDVELRCDPISGHTALYWYRQSLGQGLEFLIYFQGNSAPDKSGLPSDRFSAERTGGSVSTLTIQRTQQEDSAVYLCASSFREGGTEAFFGQGTRLTVV.

This clonotype was found a few times. The chain carries TRBV7-6 and TRBJ2-7; D not resolved. Per germline, CDR1 SGHVS and CDR2 FNYEAQ. Between the trimmed V and J ends, which lost 1 base and 7 bases, there was a span of 14 bases. The CDR3 totals 14 residues. The CDR3 DNA reads TGTGCCAGCAGCTTAGGCAAAAATCCCCATGAGCAGTACTTC. This gives the protein CASSLGKNPHEQYF.

The sample holds a few counts of this clonotype. The chain has TRBV19 and TRBJ2-7, with a possible D match to TRBD1 (6 bases). The CDR3 totals 15 residues. The ends were cut back, 5 bases at V and 0 bases at J, with 14 bases in the middle. CDR1 LNHDA and CDR2 SQIVND come from the germline V gene (reference sequence). The CDR3 here is CASSVTGSTSYEQYF. The DNA for the CDR3 is TGTGCCAGTAGTGTCACAGGGTCAACCTCCTACGAGCAGTACTTC.

This clonotype was observed many times. The chain recombines TRBV10-3 with TRBJ2-5; TRBD2 aligns across 13 bases. The junction had 9 bases not matched to a gene; V was cut back by 10 bases and J by 1 base. The germline V gene has CDR1 ENHRY and CDR2 SYGVKD. CDR3 length: 16 amino acids. The chain's CDR3 is CATQGTSGAIQETQYF. In nucleotides, the CDR3 is TGTGCCACACAAGGGACTAGCGGGGCGATCCAAGAGACCCAGTACTTC.

The chain recombines TRBV4-1 with TRBJ2-5, with D perhaps matching TRBD2 (6 bases). This CDR3 spans 16 amino acids. The V end lost 1 base, the J end lost 2 bases, and 14 bases lay between the germline ends. Germline-derived CDR1 and CDR2 are MGHRA and YSYEKL. CDR3 residues: CASSQGPGRRQETQYF. In DNA form, the CDR3 reads TGCGCCAGCAGCCAAGGTCCGGGGAGGAGGCAAGAGACCCAGTACTTC.

The CDR3 DNA follows: TGTGCCAGCAGACTATCCGGGACAGCCAAGCCCCTCCACTTT. Its protein product is CASRLSGTAKPLHF. V is TRBV5-4 and J is TRBJ1-6, with TRBD1 identical over 7 bases. With V trimmed by 5 bases and J by 13 bases, 12 bases remained unmatched. The CDR3 covers 14 residues. Germline V lookup: CDR1 SGHNT, CDR2 YYREEE (reference sequence).

The chain recombines TRBV19 with TRBJ1-1, with TRBD1 matching over 7 bases. CDR1 and CDR2 (germline): LNHDA, SQIVND (reference sequence). The CDR3 has 13 amino acids. V trimming: 4 bases; J trimming: 11 bases; junction bases outside the gene matches: 10. DNA for the CDR3: TGTGCCAGTAGTACTTCAAACAGGGGAGGGGCTTTCTTT. Its protein product is CASSTSNRGGAFF.

The chain is built from TRBV7-9 and TRBJ1-5; 8 nucleotides match TRBD1. The CDR3 covers 15 residues. With V trimmed by 4 bases and J by 1 base, 3 bases remained unmatched. Germline assignment: CDR1 SEHNR and CDR2 FQNEAQ (reference sequence). The CDR3 protein is CASSSDRGSNQPQHF. The CDR3 coding sequence is TGTGCCAGCAGCTCAGACAGGGGAAGCAATCAGCCCCAGCATTTT. Full variable domain (remainder filled in from reference TRBV7-9 and TRBJ1-5): DTGVSQNPRHKITKRGQNVTFRCDPISEHNRLYWYRQTLGQGPEFLTYFQNEAQLEKSRLLSDRFSAERPKGSFSTLEIQRTEQGDSAMYLCASSSDRGSNQPQHFGDGTRLSIL.

Notes on this clonotype: Just one base apart from a much larger clone, this may be a read error. The V gene is TRBV5-8, the J gene TRBJ2-5, with 7 bases that match TRBD2. CDR1 is SGHTS, CDR2 YDEGEE, per germline. V dropped 6 bases and J dropped 4; count of bases not matched to a gene: 6. The CDR3 has 13 amino acids. CDR3 nucleotides: TGTGCCAGCACCCTGACGGGGGGAGAGACCCAGTACTTC. It encodes CASTLTGGETQYF.

This clonotype has ten or more counts. The gene calls are TRBV11-2 and TRBJ1-1; perhaps TRBD1 as D (5 bases). Germline V gene lookup returns CDR1 SGHAT and CDR2 FQNNGV. The CDR3 extends over 13 amino acids. V lost 6 bases and J lost 5, with 13 bases in between. CDR3 in amino acids: CASRYYDRTEAFF. The CDR3 DNA follows: TGTGCCAGCAGGTATTATGACAGAACTGAAGCTTTCTTT.